A single sample is the source of the 30 T cell receptor beta chains below, sequenced in a study of T cells in Graves' hyperthyroidism and ophthalmopathy. Amplified regions were TCR beta CDR3 sequences from RNA transcripts. During a first-round RT-PCR of the TCR CDR3, the HTBI primer set was used. One entry per CDR3 protein, called by TCRdb with MiXCR from the multiplex PCR reads. The sample shows almost 600,000 distinct CDR3 sequences, 46% of them seen only once. Sequenced input: peripheral blood or thyroid tissue (not recorded which). These receptors came from a woman younger than 35 with Graves' hyperthyroidism.

The sample holds many counts of this clonotype. The chain couples TRBV20-1 to TRBJ2-7; 13 bases fit TRBD2. The V segment lost 6 bases and the J segment 5 bases; nucleotides outside the gene matches: 4. CDR1 and CDR2 (germline): DFQATT, SNEGSKA (reference sequence). This CDR3 region has 13 residues. The chain's CDR3 is CSAPGLAGHEQYF. CDR3 coding DNA: TGCAGTGCCCCGGGACTAGCGGGACACGAGCAGTACTTC.

This clonotype counts as medium-sized. The CDR3 loop reads CASSPGGGTEAFF. The CDR3 nucleotides are TGTGCCAGCAGCCCAGGAGGGGGCACTGAAGCTTTCTTT. The chain has TRBV9 and TRBJ1-1; weak D call: TRBD1 (6 bases). The germline V gene encodes CDR1 SGDLS and CDR2 YYNGEE. The V and J ends lost 4 bases and 4 bases respectively, with 11 bases between them. The CDR3 totals 13 residues.

The V call is TRBV15, the J call TRBJ1-4; D may be TRBD1 (5 bases). The CDR3 consists of 13 residues. CDR1 LNHNV and CDR2 YYDKDF come from the germline V gene (reference sequence). V was clipped by 2 bases and J by 7 bases, with 8 bases between them. CDR3 protein: CATSRQGSEKLFF. The CDR3 DNA is TGTGCCACCAGCAGACAGGGTAGTGAAAAACTGTTTTTT.

This clonotype occurred many times. The chain couples TRBV6-5 to TRBJ1-1, with a tentative D call TRBD1 (5 bases). The ends were cut back, 2 bases at V and 0 bases at J, with 10 bases in the middle. The germline gives CDR1 MNHEY, CDR2 SVGAGI. This CDR3 contains 15 residues. CDR3 region: CASSYPPGMNTEAFF. CDR3 DNA sequence: TGTGCCAGCAGTTACCCTCCAGGGATGAACACTGAAGCTTTCTTT.

This clonotype has only one observation. This chain joins TRBV3-1 and TRBJ2-5; D may match TRBD1 or TRBD2 (5 bases each). The end of the DNA is better explained by TRBJ2-7, so the J call may be wrong. This CDR3 spans 17 amino acids. Germline-derived CDR1 and CDR2 are LGHDT and YNNKEL (reference sequence). In DNA, the CDR3 is TGTGCCAGCAGCGCGCGGAGGTCAACCGGGGTAGGGGACGAGCAGTACTTC. Translated: CASSARRSTGVGDEQYF.

This clonotype was counted ten times or more. This sequence joins TRBV5-1 and TRBJ1-6, with no clear D. Trimming took off 4 bases at V and 9 bases at J, with 11 bases between the two ends. CDR1 and CDR2 (germline): SGHRS, YFSETQ. This CDR3 spans 13 amino acids. The CDR3 protein is CASSRATISPLHF. Written as DNA, the CDR3 is TGCGCCAGCAGCCGGGCGACAATTTCACCCCTCCACTTT.

This clonotype was counted a single time. The rearrangement links TRBV7-7 to TRBJ2-7, with a tentative D call TRBD2 (7 bases). The J call may be incorrect, as the DNA end agrees better with TRBJ2-1. CDR1 and CDR2 from the germline V gene are SSHAT and FNYEAQ (reference sequence). The CDR3 runs 15 residues. CDR3 sequence (DNA): TGTACTAGCAGTATTAGAAGGGGGGAGGGACATGAGCAGTTCTTC. It specifies CTSSIRRGEGHEQFF.

This clonotype has a single count. This chain joins TRBV7-8 and TRBJ1-3; unclear D gene. This CDR3 comprises 18 residues. The V and J ends lost 4 bases and 1 base respectively, with 20 bases between them. The V gene's germline CDR1 is SGHVS and CDR2 FQNEAQ. CDR3: CASSSAPPTGLSGNTIYF. The CDR3 DNA follows: TGTGCCAGCAGCTCCGCACCGCCAACGGGATTGTCTGGAAACACCATATATTTT.

The rearrangement links TRBV27 to TRBJ1-2, with D unresolved. Germline V gene lookup returns CDR1 MNHEY and CDR2 SMNVEV (reference sequence). The length of the CDR3 is 13 residues. The V end was cut by 8 bases, the J end by 0 bases, with 10 bases between. The CDR3 DNA reads as TGTGCCAGCTTCGGGTTACCTAACTATGGCTACACCTTC. Protein sequence: CASFGLPNYGYTF.

This clonotype was counted ten times or more. This rearrangement joins TRBV29-1 to TRBJ1-1, with D possibly being TRBD1 (5 bases). In germline, CDR1 is SQVTM, CDR2 ANQGSEA. There are 12 residues in the CDR3. Trimming shortened V by 2 bases and J by 5 bases, and 9 bases separated the two germline ends. CDR3 sequence (DNA): TGCAGCGTTGAATTGGGGGAGACTGAAGCTTTCTTT. As protein: CSVELGETEAFF.

The chain carries TRBV10-3 and TRBJ2-7; D possibly corresponds to TRBD1 (5 bases). The V gene lost 2 bases and the J gene lost 4 bases, with 12 bases spanning the gap. Germline CDR1 is ENHRY and CDR2 is SYGVKD. CDR3 length equals 14 residues. The CDR3 DNA follows: TGTGCCATCAGTGAGCTGGGTTCAGGGTACGAGCAGTACTTC. Translation gives CAISELGSGYEQYF.

The chain couples TRBV20-1 to TRBJ2-7; either TRBD1 or TRBD2 may fit D (5 bases each). The CDR3 is 12 residues long. Trimming stripped 5 bases from V and 6 bases from J, with 14 bases between. Germline CDR1 and CDR2: DFQATT and SNEGSKA (reference sequence). The CDR3 sequence is CSAGRPGREQYF. CDR3 in DNA: TGCAGTGCTGGGAGACCGGGACGCGAGCAGTACTTC.

This clonotype has at least ten counts. This chain connects TRBV6-5 to TRBJ1-4; possible D gene TRBD1, 6 bases. This CDR3 comprises 14 residues. The germline gives CDR1 MNHEY, CDR2 SVGAGI. V was shortened by 1 base and J by 5 bases, with 8 bases between the two germline ends. The CDR3 here is CASSYWQGNEKLFF. DNA of the CDR3: TGTGCCAGCAGTTACTGGCAGGGGAATGAAAAACTGTTTTTT.

The chain employs TRBV7-2 and TRBJ2-6; D unclear. CDR1 is SGHTA, CDR2 FQGNSA, per germline. Trimming removed 2 bases at V and 4 bases at J, with 9 bases between. The CDR3 consists of 15 residues. The CDR3 DNA follows: TGTGCCAGCAGCTTACCGGTTGACGGGGCCAACGTCCTGACTTTC. Amino acid sequence: CASSLPVDGANVLTF.

As for this clonotype: This may be a read error, as it is one base from a much larger clone. The chain has TRBV20-1 and TRBJ2-2, with 7 nucleotides matching TRBD2. CDR1 is DFQATT, CDR2 SNEGSKA, per germline (reference sequence). The CDR3 consists of 16 residues. The V gene end was trimmed by 0 bases and the J gene end by 5 bases; junction bases not matched to a gene: 9. DNA for the CDR3: TGCAGTGCTAGAGATGGTCTAGCGGAGCTTACCGGGGAGCTGTTTTTT. Its protein product is CSARDGLAELTGELFF.

Notes on this clonotype: A read error may be the cause here, since a much bigger clone is one base away. The final CDR3 position lacks the conserved phenylalanine or tryptophan, pointing to a likely read error. It is unclear where the CDR3 begins or ends on the DNA, so no DNA is shown, and the CDR3 is as TCRdb lists it. J is TRBJ1-2 and V is TRBV20-1; TRBD1 reflects the table's D call only, with no check against the DNA. Including both end residues, the CDR3 is 15 amino acids long. CDR1 and CDR2 (germline): DFQATT, SNEGSKA (reference sequence). This CDR3 is CSATDRARGGGGYTC.

The CDR3 spells CSVVWTGAYEHF. CDR3 bases: TGCAGCGTTGTGTGGACAGGGGCCTACGAGCATTTT. J is TRBJ1-5 and V is TRBV29-1; 9 bases are a match to TRBD1. CDR3 length: 12 amino acids. V lost 4 bases to trimming and J lost 14 bases; unmatched junction nucleotides: 9. CDR1 is SQVTM and CDR2 is ANQGSEA in the germline V gene.

The chain carries TRBV6-6 and TRBJ1-2, with 10 bases fitting TRBD1. Germline trimming cut 6 bases from V and 5 bases from J; bases unmatched to any gene: 3. There are 13 residues in the CDR3. CDR1 is MNHNY, CDR2 SVGAGI, per germline (reference sequence). Here the CDR3 DNA reads TGTGCCAGCAGGGGGACAGGGGCGTATGGCTACACCTTC. Translating gives CASRGTGAYGYTF.

Notes on this clonotype: A much larger clone differs by one base, so this may be a read error. This sequence joins TRBV20-1 and TRBJ2-2; D is possibly TRBD2 (6 bases). Per germline, CDR1 DFQATT and CDR2 SNEGSKA (reference sequence). CDR3 size: 14 residues. The CDR3 region has the DNA TGCAGTGCTAAAGAGACGGAGAACACCGGGGGGCTGTTTTTT. Its protein product is CSAKETENTGGLFF.

The chain is built from TRBV7-3 and TRBJ1-3; 8 bases agree with TRBD1. The CDR3 extends over 14 amino acids. Germline values: CDR1 SGHTA, CDR2 FQGTGA. V shed 4 bases, J shed 4 bases, and the junction held 3 bases outside the gene matches. DNA of the CDR3: TGTGCCAGCAGCTCAGGGGGCTTCGGAAACACCATATATTTT. Translating gives CASSSGGFGNTIYF. The full variable domain, with the rest looked up from reference TRBV7-3 and TRBJ1-3, is GAGVSQTPSNKVTEKGKYVELRCDPISGHTALYWYRQSLGQGPEFLIYFQGTGAADDSGLPNDRFFAVRPEGSVSTLKIQRTERGDSAVYLCASSSGGFGNTIYFGEGSWLTVV.

This clonotype was recorded many times. The chain recombines TRBV19 with TRBJ1-1, with D perhaps matching TRBD1 (6 bases). The CDR3 consists of 12 residues. V lost 7 bases, J lost 8 bases, and 14 bases lay in between. CDR1 and CDR2 from the germline V gene are LNHDA and SQIVND (reference sequence). CDR3 loop: CASNIQGKEAFF. For the CDR3, the DNA is TGTGCCAGTAACATACAGGGTAAGGAAGCTTTCTTT.

This clonotype was recorded many times. The V call is TRBV29-1, the J call TRBJ2-7, with a possible D match to TRBD1 (7 bases). Germline V gives CDR1 SQVTM, CDR2 ANQGSEA. The CDR3 is made up of 13 amino acids. The germline V and J ends were trimmed by 4 bases and 3 bases, with 13 bases remaining between them. The CDR3 DNA reads TGCAGCGTTGCGCAGGGGGGTTACTACGAGCAGTACTTC. The encoded protein is CSVAQGGYYEQYF.

The CDR3 loop is CASSVGTGGNWNTEAFF. The CDR3 DNA sequence: TGTGCCAGCAGCGTTGGGACAGGGGGCAATTGGAACACTGAAGCTTTCTTT. The chain combines TRBV7-9 with TRBJ1-1, with 12 positions matching TRBD1. Per the germline V gene, CDR1 is SEHNR and CDR2 is FQNEAQ (reference sequence). V gave up 5 bases and J gave up 1 base; unmatched junction bases: 8. This CDR3 region has 17 residues.

The V and J genes are TRBV15 and TRBJ2-7, with TRBD1 matching 7 bases. Germline V gives CDR1 LNHNV, CDR2 YYDKDF (reference sequence). With V trimmed by 3 bases and J by 6 bases, 8 bases remained unmatched. The CDR3 contains 14 residues. Here the CDR3 DNA reads TGTGCCACCAGCAGCCTCGGGACAGCTACCGAGCAGTACTTC. Its translation is CATSSLGTATEQYF.

V gene TRBV5-1 combines with J gene TRBJ2-1; no definite D call. The CDR3 loop spans 14 amino acids. Germline V gives CDR1 SGHRS, CDR2 YFSETQ. The germline V and J ends were trimmed by 4 bases and 6 bases, with 14 bases remaining between them. The CDR3 DNA reads as TGCGCCAGCAGCCAGGCGATGTTAGGCAATGAGCAGTTCTTC. This encodes CASSQAMLGNEQFF.

The chain has TRBV15 and TRBJ1-6; D ambiguous. The germline gives CDR1 LNHNV, CDR2 YYDKDF (reference sequence). The CDR3 consists of 14 residues. V gave up 0 bases and J gave up 7 bases, with 7 bases separating them. The CDR3 nucleotides are TGTGCCACCAGCAGAGAGGCGGGGAATTCACCCCTCCACTTT. This translates into CATSREAGNSPLHF.

Comment on this clonotype: This may come from a read error, since a much larger clone is one base off. The chain combines TRBV12-3 or TRBV12-4 with TRBJ1-5; possible D gene TRBD1, 5 bases. This CDR3 is 15 amino acids long. DNA for the CDR3: TGTGCTAGTAGTCTGCGGGACCTCCTCCAGTCAGCCCAGCATTTT. This codes for CASSLRDLLQSAQHF.

This clonotype has at least ten counts. The gene calls are TRBV5-6 and TRBJ1-2; D is undetermined. CDR1 and CDR2 (germline): SGHDT, YYEEEE. CDR3 length: 14 residues. The V end was cut by 0 bases, the J end by 5 bases, with 11 bases between. CDR3 loop: CASSLAATEYGYTF. In nucleotides, the CDR3 is TGTGCCAGCAGCTTGGCCGCGACTGAGTATGGCTACACCTTC.

The CDR3 reads CASSYLGTGYEQYF. The DNA for the CDR3 is TGTGCCAGCAGTTACTTAGGGACAGGCTACGAGCAGTACTTC. The rearrangement joins TRBV6-5 to TRBJ2-7; 8 bases agree with TRBD1. Germline values: CDR1 MNHEY, CDR2 SVGAGI. Losses at the gene ends were 1 base for V and 3 bases for J; bases not matched to a gene: 2. The CDR3 spans 14 residues.

The chain joins TRBV6-2 or TRBV6-3 to TRBJ2-2, with D tentatively TRBD2 (5 bases). This CDR3 is built from 13 residues. Per germline, CDR1 MNHEY and CDR2 SVGEGT. V was clipped by 6 bases and J by 11 bases, with 16 bases between them. The CDR3 spells CASRPLAEGELFF. In nucleotides, the CDR3 is TGTGCCAGCAGGCCCCTGGCAGAGGGAGAGCTGTTTTTT.